Listed below are T cell receptor beta chains from one sample, sequenced in a study of cytomegalovirus exposure and HLA in healthy donors. The table came from immunoSEQ multiplex PCR; TCRdb's copy has only in-frame clones and leaves some out. The sample has nearly 200,000 clones; about three quarters are singletons. Sequenced material: PBMCs. The receptors stem from a woman in her twenties or thirties in good health and CMV-seropositive. The CDR3 runs from the conserved cysteine through the conserved F or W. The D gene is left open where the match is weak. The size field is filled for only some rows; it gives once, few, many or a size class.

CDR3 DNA | CDR3 protein | V gene | D gene | J gene | clone size | CDR3 length
TGCAGCGTTGAAGATTGGGAGGTCCCCTACCAAGAGACCCAGTACTTC | CSVEDWEVPYQETQYF | TRBV29-1 | . | TRBJ2-5 | . | 16
TGTGCCAGCGAATACAGGGGCGGTAGGGATGGCTACACCTTC | CASEYRGGRDGYTF | TRBV5-4 | TRBD1 | TRBJ1-2 | . | 14
TGTGCCAGCACTACCGTGGGAGGAGATACGCAGTATTTT | CASTTVGGDTQYF | TRBV7-2 | . | TRBJ2-3 | . | 13
TGCGCCAGCAGCCATGGACAGGGGGGCGGCTATGGCTACACCTTC | CASSHGQGGGYGYTF | TRBV5-1 | TRBD1 | TRBJ1-2 | . | 15
TGTGCCAGCAGTGGGCTAGCGGGAGGGCCCGGCTACGAGCAGTACTTC | CASSGLAGGPGYEQYF | TRBV6-6 | TRBD2 | TRBJ2-7 | . | 16
TGCGCCAGCAACCCTTACCAAACAGGGGTCAATGAGCAGTTCTTC | CASNPYQTGVNEQFF | TRBV5-1 | TRBD1 | TRBJ2-1 | . | 15
TGTGCCAGCGGACTAGCGCCCGGGGAGCTGTTTTTT | CASGLAPGELFF | TRBV28 | TRBD2 | TRBJ2-2 | . | 12
TGCGCCAGCAGCGAGACTAGCGGGAGGTACAATGAGCAGTTCTTC | CASSETSGRYNEQFF | TRBV5-1 | TRBD2 | TRBJ2-1 | . | 15
TGCGCCAGCAGCCGAGTAGCGGGAGGGGGAGAGACCCAGTACTTC | CASSRVAGGGETQYF | TRBV5-1 | TRBD2 | TRBJ2-5 | . | 15
TGTGCCAGCAATCCTAAAACCCAGGAGAACACCGGGGAGCTGTTTTTT | CASNPKTQENTGELFF | TRBV7-3 | . | TRBJ2-2 | . | 16
TGTGCCAGCTCACAACGGCGGGAGCAAAAGGAGACCCAGTACTTC | CASSQRREQKETQYF | TRBV18 | TRBD2 | TRBJ2-5 | . | 15
TGTGCCATCAGTGAGATAGGACTAGGACGGGCTTTCTTT | CAISEIGLGRAFF | TRBV10-3 | . | TRBJ1-1 | once | 13
TGTGCCAGCTCACCACCGACAGACCTCTTTTATGGCTACACCTTC | CASSPPTDLFYGYTF | TRBV18 | . | TRBJ1-2 | . | 15
TGTGCCAGCAGTTACCTAACTGCAGGGGATGGCACTGAAGCTTTCTTT | CASSYLTAGDGTEAFF | TRBV2 | . | TRBJ1-1 | . | 16
TGTGCCAGCTCACCACCTAAGGGGGAAAATTCACCCCTCCACTTT | CASSPPKGENSPLHF | TRBV18 | . | TRBJ1-6 | few | 15
TGTGCCAGCAGTGATTCGCTAGCGGGAGTCAATGAGCAGTTCTTC | CASSDSLAGVNEQFF | TRBV2 | TRBD2 | TRBJ2-1 | . | 15
TGTGCCATCAGAACTCGACAGGGGACTGAAGCTTTCTTT | CAIRTRQGTEAFF | TRBV10-3 | TRBD1 | TRBJ1-1 | . | 13
TGTGCCAGCAGTGAATCAGCGGGGGGAACCGGGGAGCTGTTTTTT | CASSESAGGTGELFF | TRBV6-4 | TRBD2 | TRBJ2-2 | . | 15
TGTGCCATCAGTGAAGCTAGCGGGGGAACCATTGTCAATGAGCAGTTCTTC | CAISEASGGTIVNEQFF | TRBV10-3 | TRBD2 | TRBJ2-1 | . | 17
TGTGCCAGCCAACTTCTGTCGGGAGGGTACCAAGAGACCCAGTACTTC | CASQLLSGGYQETQYF | TRBV27 | TRBD2 | TRBJ2-5 | . | 16
TGTGCCAGCAGCTTAGATGGCACACCCTTCTCTGGAAACACCATATATTTT | CASSLDGTPFSGNTIYF | TRBV7-9 | . | TRBJ1-3 | . | 17
TGCGCCAGCAGCCTTGGGGCCTCCGAGGACTATGGCTACACCTTC | CASSLGASEDYGYTF | TRBV4-3 | . | TRBJ1-2 | . | 15
TGTGCCAGTAGTAGAGCGGGACTAGTACACAATGAGCAGTTCTTC | CASSRAGLVHNEQFF | TRBV19 | TRBD2 | TRBJ2-1 | . | 15
TGTGCCAGCCGAGCAGCGTATGGCTACACCTTC | CASRAAYGYTF | TRBV28 | . | TRBJ1-2 | few | 11
TGCGCCAGCAGCCTACAAGGACAGATCTACGAGCAGTACTTC | CASSLQGQIYEQYF | TRBV5-1 | . | TRBJ2-7 | once | 14
TGTGCCTGGAGTCCGGGACAGGGGAGCACTGAAGCTTTCTTT | CAWSPGQGSTEAFF | TRBV30 | TRBD1 | TRBJ1-1 | once | 14
TGCGCCAGCAGACGGCAGGGGAATGAGAACACTGAAGCTTTCTTT | CASRRQGNENTEAFF | TRBV4-1 | . | TRBJ1-1 | . | 15
TGTGCCACCAGCAGAGCTCGTTCGGGAACGAGCTCCTACGAGCAGTACTTC | CATSRARSGTSSYEQYF | TRBV15 | . | TRBJ2-7 | . | 17
TGTGCCAGCAGTTACGAGGGCGGGGGCTACAATGAGCAGTTCTTC | CASSYEGGGYNEQFF | TRBV6-5 | TRBD2 | TRBJ2-1 | . | 15